The 7 T cell receptor beta chains reported below all come from one sample, sequenced in a study of T cell responses to AZD1222 COVID-19 vaccine. Only in-frame clones appear in the TCRdb table, and some are missing; sequencing was by immunoSEQ multiplex PCR. This table holds roughly 100,000 clones, over 75% found once. The sample was peripheral blood, taken on day 0 of AZD1222 vaccination. These receptors came from an adult in good health.

The rearrangement links TRBV5-6 to TRBJ2-7; D possibly matches TRBD1 or TRBD2 (5 bases each). The CDR3 is made up of 15 amino acids. Trimming took off 4 bases at V and 6 bases at J, with 20 bases between the two ends. Germline CDR1 and CDR2: SGHDT and YYEEEE. The CDR3 coding sequence is TGTGCCAGCAGCCCGGGACGAGGGTTTAGGGGCGAGCAGTACTTC. Residues: CASSPGRGFRGEQYF. Full variable domain (outside the CDR3, taken from reference TRBV5-6 and TRBJ2-7): DAGVTQSPTHLIKTRGQQVTLRCSPKSGHDTVSWYQQALGQGPQFIFQYYEEEERQRGNFPDRFSGHQFPNYSSELNVNALLLGDSALYLCASSPGRGFRGEQYFGPGTRLTVT.

The gene calls are TRBV7-2 and TRBJ2-3, with a weak D call TRBD2 (5 bases). The CDR3 length is 15 residues. Germline CDR1 reads SGHTA; CDR2 reads FQGNSA. Trimming stripped 5 bases from V and 5 bases from J, with 17 bases between. This CDR3 is CASSLGLLAGDTQYF. CDR3 nucleotides: TGTGCCAGCAGCCTCGGACTCCTCGCCGGAGATACGCAGTATTTT.

V gene TRBV7-2 combines with J gene TRBJ2-5; TRBD1 agrees at 11 bases. The ends lost 1 base at V and 5 bases at J; junction bases unmatched: 6. This CDR3 has 16 amino acids. Germline V gene data show CDR1 as SGHTA and CDR2 as FQGNSA. CDR3 in amino acids: CASSLGLDRGQETQYF. The CDR3 nucleotides are TGTGCCAGCAGCTTAGGGTTGGACAGGGGGCAGGAGACCCAGTACTTC.

The chain recombines TRBV2 with TRBJ2-5; the D is unclear. Germline V gene lookup returns CDR1 SNHLY and CDR2 FYNNEI. V lost 2 bases and J lost 3, with 16 bases in between. The CDR3 consists of 16 residues. The CDR3 protein is CASSETRSPAKETQYF. CDR3 nucleotides: TGTGCCAGCAGTGAAACTCGGTCGCCGGCGAAAGAGACCCAGTACTTC.

The chain is built from TRBV19 and TRBJ1-5, with D tentatively TRBD1 (5 bases). This CDR3 has 16 residues. The V end lost 4 bases, the J end lost 7 bases, and 20 bases lay between the germline ends. The germline gives CDR1 LNHDA, CDR2 SQIVND (reference sequence). The CDR3 region is CASSTIRAFQEQPQHF. The CDR3 region has the DNA TGTGCCAGTAGTACTATCAGGGCTTTCCAGGAACAGCCCCAGCATTTT. Filled out from reference TRBV19 and TRBJ1-5, the complete variable domain reads DGGITQSPKYLFRKEGQNVTLSCEQNLNHDAMYWYRQDPGQGLRLIYYSQIVNDFQKGDIAEGYSVSREKKESFPLTVTSAQKNPTAFYLCASSTIRAFQEQPQHFGDGTRLSIL.

CDR3 amino acids: CSAYRTGYTF. The CDR3, as DNA: TGCAGTGCTTACAGGACGGGCTACACCTTC. The V gene is TRBV20-1, the J gene TRBJ1-2, with a tentative D call TRBD1 (5 bases). This CDR3 comprises 10 residues. Between the trimmed V and J ends, which lost 5 bases and 8 bases, there was a span of 9 bases. Germline lookup yields CDR1 DFQATT and CDR2 SNEGSKA (reference sequence).

V usage is TRBV18 and J usage is TRBJ2-3; no clear D. V was cut by 3 bases and J by 0 bases, with 10 bases left in between. The germline V gene encodes CDR1 KGHSH and CDR2 LQKENI. The CDR3 consists of 15 residues. The CDR3 spells CASSPSVGSTDTQYF. The CDR3 bases are TGTGCCAGCTCACCCTCCGTTGGGAGCACAGATACGCAGTATTTT.